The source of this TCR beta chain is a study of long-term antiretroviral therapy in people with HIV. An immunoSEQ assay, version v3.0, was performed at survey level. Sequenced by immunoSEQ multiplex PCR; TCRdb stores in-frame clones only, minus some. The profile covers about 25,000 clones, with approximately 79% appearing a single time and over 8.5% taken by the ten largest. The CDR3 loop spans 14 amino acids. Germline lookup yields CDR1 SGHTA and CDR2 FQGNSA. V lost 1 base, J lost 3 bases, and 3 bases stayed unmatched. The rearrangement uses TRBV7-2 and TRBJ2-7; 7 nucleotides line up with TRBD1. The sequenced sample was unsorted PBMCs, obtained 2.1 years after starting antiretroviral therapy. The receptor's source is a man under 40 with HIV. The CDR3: CASSLDNRGYEQYF. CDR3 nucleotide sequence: TGTGCCAGCAGCTTAGACAACAGGGGCTACGAGCAGTACTTC.